This is a list of T cell receptor beta chains from one sample in a study of blood T cell repertoires in COVID-19. Repertoires were generated with immunoSEQ multiplex PCR, while TCRdb's copy carries only in-frame clones and drops some. The data contain more than 150,000 clones, around 91% of them singletons. Sequencing used peripheral blood. All receptors derive from a man between 45 and 60 years old with acute or convalescent COVID-19. Each CDR3 is given without its conserved first and last residue. Fields, in order: CDR3 protein, D gene, J gene, V gene. D genes are given only for firm matches.

ASSVGPQGGELF	NA	TRBJ2-2	TRBV9
ASSRRVPAEAF	NA	TRBJ1-1	TRBV6-2/TRBV6-3
ASSGGQGSYGYT	TRBD1	TRBJ1-2	TRBV2
ASSTPGRAHSGNTIY	NA	TRBJ1-3	TRBV18
ASSVDALSGTEAF	NA	TRBJ1-1	TRBV19
ASRATTDSGNTIY	NA	TRBJ1-3	TRBV10-1
ASSPSGWRMVSTDTQY	NA	TRBJ2-3	TRBV5-1
ASSLGHSGSSYEQY	TRBD2	TRBJ2-7	TRBV27
AISEASGRVETQY	TRBD2	TRBJ2-5	TRBV10-3
ASSPREGGWYGYT	NA	TRBJ1-2	TRBV7-2
ASSEREENTEAF	NA	TRBJ1-1	TRBV2
ASSQGAVRGELF	TRBD1	TRBJ2-2	TRBV6-5
ASSPSSIRGEQY	NA	TRBJ2-7	TRBV27
ASSEDRRLYTEAF	TRBD1	TRBJ1-1	TRBV7-9
ASSVRQESTEAF	NA	TRBJ1-1	TRBV9
ASSVRQGYEQY	TRBD1	TRBJ2-7	TRBV27
ASSPRLAGSSYEQY	TRBD2	TRBJ2-7	TRBV19
ASSIGQGNWETQY	TRBD1	TRBJ2-5	TRBV5-1